The rows below give T cell receptor beta chains drawn from one sample of a study of blood T cell repertoires in COVID-19. Produced via immunoSEQ multiplex PCR; TCRdb's table is partial and in-frame only. This sample yields 170,000 or so clones, of which approximately 83% are seen a single time; roughly 2.9% belongs to the top ten. What was sequenced was peripheral blood. Every receptor here comes from an older woman with acute or convalescent COVID-19. Each CDR3 is given with its conserved first and last residue. D genes are given only for firm matches. Size values are once, few and many counts, or a class for expanded clones, and some rows have none.

.	TRBV5-6	TRBJ1-5	TRBD1	CASSLGDRNSNQPQHF	TGTGCCAGCAGCTTGGGGGACAGGAATAGCAATCAGCCCCAGCATTTT
.	TRBV3-1/TRBV3-2	TRBJ1-2	TRBD1	CASSHLSRDREAYGYTF	TGTGCCAGCAGCCACTTAAGCCGGGACAGGGAGGCCTATGGCTACACCTTC
.	TRBV7-7	TRBJ2-7	TRBD1	CASSLGQGGYEQYF	TGTGCTAGCAGCTTAGGACAGGGCGGCTACGAGCAGTACTTC
.	TRBV11-2	TRBJ2-1	.	CASSLEGRTPSYNEQFF	TGTGCCAGCAGCTTAGAAGGCAGGACTCCGTCCTACAATGAGCAGTTCTTC
.	TRBV28	TRBJ1-2	TRBD1	CASSFRQGAVGYTF	TGTGCCAGCAGTTTTAGGCAGGGGGCGGTCGGCTACACCTTC
.	TRBV7-2	TRBJ1-1	.	CASSLARFNTEAFF	TGTGCCAGCAGCTTGGCTAGATTCAACACTGAAGCTTTCTTT
.	TRBV4-3	TRBJ2-7	TRBD1	CASSQDGTGSYEQYF	TGCGCCAGCAGCCAAGACGGGACAGGGTCTTACGAGCAGTACTTC
.	TRBV7-3	TRBJ2-6	TRBD1	CASSLTGGNSGANVLTF	TGTGCCAGCAGCTTAACAGGGGGCAACTCTGGGGCCAACGTCCTGACTTTC
.	TRBV5-1	TRBJ1-2	TRBD1	CASSSGTGERGGYTF	TGCGCCAGCAGCTCTGGGACAGGGGAAAGAGGTGGCTACACCTTC
few	TRBV6-2/TRBV6-3	TRBJ2-7	TRBD1	CASSYDRGHTYEQYF	TGTGCCAGCAGTTACGACAGGGGGCATACTTACGAGCAGTACTTC
.	TRBV5-4	TRBJ1-1	.	CASSIQTGNTEAFF	TGTGCCAGCAGCATACAGACAGGGAACACTGAAGCTTTCTTT
.	TRBV4-2	TRBJ1-6	.	CASSRIGKGRVSDSPLHF	TGTGCCAGCAGCCGTATAGGCAAGGGCAGGGTGTCAGATTCACCCCTCCACTTT
.	TRBV11-2	TRBJ1-5	.	CASSLAPGGNQPQHF	TGTGCCAGCAGCTTAGCTCCAGGGGGCAATCAGCCCCAGCATTTT
.	TRBV5-4	TRBJ2-5	.	CASSLGGQDGETQYF	TGTGCCAGCAGCTTGGGGGGCCAAGATGGGGAGACCCAGTACTTC
.	TRBV28	TRBJ1-1	.	CASSLTGQRLSNTEAFF	TGTGCCAGCAGTTTAACCGGACAGCGCCTTTCGAACACTGAAGCTTTCTTT
few	TRBV24-1	TRBJ2-3	TRBD1	CATSDIRQGIDTQYF	TGTGCCACCAGTGACATCAGACAGGGGATAGATACGCAGTATTTT
.	TRBV30	TRBJ2-1	TRBD1	CAWRNRGPYNEQFF	TGTGCCTGGAGAAACAGGGGGCCCTACAATGAGCAGTTCTTC
.	TRBV2	TRBJ1-1	.	CASSVGGVNTEAFF	TGTGCCAGCAGTGTTGGAGGGGTGAACACTGAAGCTTTCTTT
.	TRBV5-1	TRBJ1-1	.	CASSSPREAFF	TGCGCCAGCAGCTCCCCTAGGGAAGCTTTCTTT
.	TRBV7-2	TRBJ1-6	TRBD1	CASSPGQVGSPLHF	TGTGCCAGCAGCCCGGGACAGGTGGGTTCACCCCTCCACTTT
.	TRBV6-2/TRBV6-3	TRBJ1-2	.	CASSSPGYGYTF	TGTGCCAGCAGTTCGCCAGGCTATGGCTACACCTTC
.	TRBV19	TRBJ2-3	TRBD1	CASSLNRGSGTDTQYF	TGTGCCAGTAGCCTGAACAGGGGATCAGGCACAGATACGCAGTATTTT
.	TRBV28	TRBJ1-5	.	CASSSPAGGLQPQHF	TGTGCCAGCAGCAGCCCTGCGGGGGGGCTTCAGCCCCAGCATTTT
.	TRBV4-3	TRBJ1-6	.	CASSQERWRDSPLHF	TGCGCCAGCAGCCAAGAACGGTGGAGGGATTCACCCCTCCACTTT
.	TRBV7-2	TRBJ1-5	TRBD1	CASSPDRGHQPQHF	TGTGCCAGCAGCCCGGACAGGGGGCATCAGCCCCAGCATTTT
.	TRBV6-2/TRBV6-3	TRBJ1-6	TRBD1	CASSYDQGARGSPLHF	TGTGCCAGCAGTTACGACCAGGGGGCGCGAGGATCACCCCTCCACTTT
.	TRBV19	TRBJ1-2	TRBD1	CASMGGTASYGYTF	TGTGCCAGTATGGGTGGGACAGCCTCATATGGCTACACCTTC
.	TRBV27	TRBJ2-1	TRBD2	CASSFYGTSGAINEQFF	TGTGCCAGCAGTTTTTACGGGACTAGCGGGGCGATCAATGAGCAGTTCTTC
.	TRBV2	TRBJ1-2	.	CASVTAPGGYTF	TGTGCCAGCGTGACAGCTCCTGGCGGCTACACCTTC
.	TRBV7-9	TRBJ1-1	.	CASSFTSGDGRNEAFF	TGTGCCAGCAGCTTCACTTCAGGGGACGGGCGGAATGAAGCTTTCTTT
.	TRBV28	TRBJ1-2	TRBD1	CASSLERDRVTANYGYTF	TGTGCCAGCAGTTTAGAAAGGGACAGGGTAACAGCAAACTATGGCTACACCTTC
.	TRBV3-1/TRBV3-2	TRBJ1-2	.	CASSQDVSGYTF	TGTGCCAGCAGCCAAGATGTCTCCGGCTACACCTTC
.	TRBV7-2	TRBJ2-7	TRBD1	CASSLAGQGPYEQYF	TGTGCCAGCAGCTTAGCGGGACAGGGACCCTACGAGCAGTACTTC
.	TRBV5-6	TRBJ1-6	TRBD1	CASSLRTGGNSPLHF	TGTGCCAGCAGCCTACGGACAGGGGGTAATTCACCCCTCCACTTT
once	TRBV9	TRBJ1-5	.	CASSVEGGSNQPQHF	TGTGCCAGCAGCGTAGAGGGGGGGAGCAATCAGCCCCAGCATTTT
.	TRBV27	TRBJ1-1	.	CASSLLGRGNTEAFF	TGTGCCAGCAGTTTGTTGGGGCGAGGGAACACTGAAGCTTTCTTT
.	TRBV7-9	TRBJ2-5	TRBD1	CASSEQGARQETQYF	TGTGCCAGCAGCGAACAGGGGGCACGCCAAGAGACCCAGTACTTC
.	TRBV19	TRBJ2-5	.	CASSTWVRGEETQYF	TGTGCCAGTAGTACCTGGGTCAGGGGGGAAGAGACCCAGTACTTC
.	TRBV2	TRBJ1-5	TRBD1	CASSEGGTGNWPQHF	TGTGCCAGCAGTGAAGGGGGGACAGGGAATTGGCCCCAGCATTTT
.	TRBV7-3	TRBJ2-3	TRBD2	CASSTGLAGNTQYF	TGTGCCAGCAGCACCGGACTAGCGGGGAATACGCAGTATTTT
.	TRBV7-6	TRBJ2-2	TRBD2	CASSLAPSGSNTGELFF	TGTGCCAGCAGCTTAGCTCCTAGCGGGTCAAACACCGGGGAGCTGTTTTTT
.	TRBV6-2/TRBV6-3	TRBJ2-5	TRBD2	CASSPNGGGAETQYF	TGTGCCAGCAGCCCTAACGGCGGGGGGGCGGAGACCCAGTACTTC
few	TRBV4-1	TRBJ1-1	.	CASSQDGGRTEAFF	TGCGCCAGCAGCCAAGATGGAGGGAGGACTGAAGCTTTCTTT
.	TRBV6-6	TRBJ1-2	.	CASSYSRRGTDYGYTF	TGTGCCAGCAGTTACTCCCGCAGGGGAACGGACTATGGCTACACCTTC
.	TRBV28	TRBJ2-5	.	CASSWGPQETQYF	TGTGCCAGCAGCTGGGGGCCTCAAGAGACCCAGTACTTC
.	TRBV4-2	TRBJ2-7	TRBD2	CASSARLAGAQFYEQYF	TGTGCCAGCAGCGCCCGACTAGCGGGGGCTCAATTCTACGAGCAGTACTTC
.	TRBV6-2/TRBV6-3	TRBJ2-5	TRBD1	CASTYWGTAQETQYF	TGTGCCAGCACTTACTGGGGGACAGCACAAGAGACCCAGTACTTC
once	TRBV5-5	TRBJ2-5	.	CASMGAGETQYF	TGTGCCAGCATGGGGGCGGGAGAGACCCAGTACTTC
.	TRBV7-6	TRBJ2-3	TRBD1	CASSAGTGWTDTQYF	TGTGCCAGCAGCGCCGGGACAGGGTGGACAGATACGCAGTATTTT
.	TRBV28	TRBJ2-5	.	CASSSQWEANQETQYF	TGTGCCAGCAGTTCTCAATGGGAGGCGAACCAAGAGACCCAGTACTTC
.	TRBV6-5	TRBJ2-2	TRBD2	CASSYSTGGGGELFF	TGTGCCAGCAGTTACTCGACTGGGGGGGGCGGGGAGCTGTTTTTT
.	TRBV28	TRBJ2-7	.	CASRPPSAGSYEQYF	TGTGCCAGCAGGCCCCCGTCCGCGGGGAGCTACGAGCAGTACTTC
.	TRBV21-1	TRBJ2-1	.	CPHHLGQGVNEQFF	TGCCCCCACCACCTTGGACAGGGGGTAAATGAGCAGTTCTTC
.	TRBV6-5	TRBJ1-1	TRBD1	CASSTGQGHTEAFF	TGTGCCAGCAGTACAGGACAGGGACACACTGAAGCTTTCTTT
.	TRBV12-3/TRBV12-4	TRBJ2-3	.	CASSITDTQYF	TGTGCCAGCAGCATCACAGATACGCAGTATTTT
.	TRBV30	TRBJ2-2	TRBD1	CAWTGQGRTGELFF	TGTGCCTGGACCGGACAGGGGAGGACCGGGGAGCTGTTTTTT
.	TRBV7-2	TRBJ1-2	.	CASSPDSNYGYTF	TGTGCCAGCAGCCCGGACAGTAACTATGGCTACACCTTC